This T cell receptor (beta chain) was obtained from a study of cytomegalovirus exposure and HLA in healthy donors. The CDR3 consists of 16 residues. V was trimmed by 2 bases and J by 6 bases, leaving 19 bases between them. Germline loops: CDR1 SEHNR, CDR2 FQNEAQ (reference sequence). The PCR employed 60 Vbeta primers together with 13 Jbeta primers. Data came from immunoSEQ multiplex PCR; TCRdb stores just in-frame clones and leaves some out. The data hold under 200,000 clones, with roughly 70% observed a single time. The origin of this receptor is a woman aged 50 to 60 in good health and CMV-seropositive. This chain connects TRBV7-9 to TRBJ2-5, with a weak D call TRBD2 (5 bases). Sequencing was carried out using PBMCs. This chain's CDR3 is CASSLSRAGLAQTQYF. CDR3 nucleotides: TGTGCCAGCAGCTTAAGTCGCGCCGGTTTAGCGCAGACCCAGTACTTC.